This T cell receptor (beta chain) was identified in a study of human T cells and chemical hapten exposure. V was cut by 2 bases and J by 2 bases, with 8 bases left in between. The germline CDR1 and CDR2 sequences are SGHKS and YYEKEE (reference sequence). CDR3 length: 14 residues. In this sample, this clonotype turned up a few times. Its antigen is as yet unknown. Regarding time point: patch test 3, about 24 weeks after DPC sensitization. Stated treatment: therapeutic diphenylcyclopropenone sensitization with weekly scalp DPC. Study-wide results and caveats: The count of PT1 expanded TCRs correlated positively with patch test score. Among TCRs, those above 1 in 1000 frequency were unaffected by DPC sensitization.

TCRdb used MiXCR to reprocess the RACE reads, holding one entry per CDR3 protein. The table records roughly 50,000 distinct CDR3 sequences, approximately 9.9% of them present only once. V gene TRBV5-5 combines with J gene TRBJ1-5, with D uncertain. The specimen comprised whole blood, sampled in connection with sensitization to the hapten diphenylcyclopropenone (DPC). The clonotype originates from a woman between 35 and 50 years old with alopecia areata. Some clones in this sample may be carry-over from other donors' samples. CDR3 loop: CASSFSLGNQPQHF. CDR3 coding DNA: TGTGCCAGCAGCTTTAGTTTGGGCAATCAGCCCCAGCATTTT.